This T cell receptor beta chain stems from a study of post-analysis software for immune sequencing data. On the study more broadly: Some patients lacked subtype; others had relapsing-remitting, secondary progressive or progressive-relapsing disease. Overall study findings and caveats: Roughly 5 TRBV segments, TRBV5-6, TRBV5-1 and TRBV20-1 among them, were found more frequent in patients than controls.

This clonotype was found a few times. The antigen is unknown. Sequencing libraries made from TCR beta cDNA carried unique molecular identifiers. From the PCR reads, TCRdb called clonotypes with MiXCR, one entry per CDR3 protein. The sample includes roughly 670,000 distinct CDR3 sequences, over 45% of them seen just once. The germline CDR1 and CDR2 sequences are MGHRA and YSYEKL. The length of the CDR3 is 14 residues. Trimming shortened V by 0 bases and J by 6 bases, and 10 bases separated the two germline ends. The genes are TRBV4-1 and TRBJ2-3; D unresolved. The TCR comes from a girl aged 2 to 10 with multiple sclerosis. The sample comprised blood. The CDR3 region is CASSQDLTVDTQYF. In nucleotides, the CDR3 is TGCGCCAGCAGCCAAGATTTGACGGTCGATACGCAGTATTTT.